One sample yielded the 9 T cell receptor beta chains listed below, sequenced in a study of T cell changes during pregnancy in multiple sclerosis. Method: immunoSEQ multiplex PCR; TCRdb's copy keeps in-frame clones and lacks some. The sample shows tens of thousands of clones, about 96% of them seen only once. The sequences come from peripheral blood, collected in the second trimester of pregnancy. These receptors were obtained from a female donor with multiple sclerosis, enrolled in a pregnancy study.

The gene calls are TRBV28 and TRBJ2-4; 9 nucleotides align to TRBD1. Losses at the gene ends were 0 bases for V and 5 bases for J; bases not matched to a gene: 2. The CDR3 extends over 15 amino acids. The germline CDR1 and CDR2 sequences are MDHEN and SYDVKM. The DNA for the CDR3 is TGTGCCAGCAGTTTATGGGGACAGGGTCAAAACATTCAGTACTTC. The encoded protein is CASSLWGQGQNIQYF.

The chain combines TRBV25-1 with TRBJ1-4; 7 positions agree with TRBD1. This CDR3 spans 14 amino acids. Trimming removed 8 bases from V and 3 bases from J; junction bases left unmatched: 6. Germline V CDR1 and CDR2: MGHDK, SYGVNS. This chain's CDR3 is CASSRQGPNEKLFF. The CDR3 bases are TGTGCCAGCTCAAGACAGGGCCCTAATGAAAAACTGTTTTTT.

The V and J genes are TRBV6-5 and TRBJ2-7; TRBD1 might be the D (6 bases). Trimming left V 6 bases short and J 6 bases short, with 9 bases between. CDR3 size: 11 residues. CDR1 MNHEY and CDR2 SVGAGI come from the germline V gene. The CDR3 nucleotides are TGTGCCAGCAGGCGAGGGGGCGAGCAGTACTTC. This encodes CASRRGGEQYF.

The J gene is TRBJ2-1, the V gene TRBV10-2, with TRBD1 as a possible D gene (6 bases). V gave up 7 bases and J gave up 7 bases, with 17 bases separating them. The CDR3 runs to 14 residues. Germline CDR1 is WSHSY and CDR2 is SAAADI. The CDR3 DNA reads TGCGCCAGCACGCCGGGGCAGGGGTGGAATGAGCAGTTCTTC. It codes for CASTPGQGWNEQFF.

This chain's CDR3 is CASSLWQTGNTEAFF. CDR3 coding DNA: TGTGCCAGCAGTTTATGGCAGACGGGGAACACTGAAGCTTTCTTT. This sequence joins TRBV27 and TRBJ1-1; no clear D. This CDR3 is 15 amino acids long. Germline CDR1 reads MNHEY; CDR2 reads SMNVEV (reference sequence). V was shortened by 1 base and J by 1 base, with 10 bases between the two germline ends.

V is TRBV5-5 and J is TRBJ2-7, with D tentatively TRBD1 (6 bases). The length of the CDR3 is 14 residues. The V and J ends lost 0 bases and 3 bases respectively, with 10 bases between them. In germline, CDR1 is SGHKS, CDR2 YYEKEE (reference sequence). The CDR3, as DNA: TGTGCCAGCAGCTTGGGACAGGATTTCTACGAGCAGTACTTC. Its protein product is CASSLGQDFYEQYF.

V gene TRBV19 combines with J gene TRBJ1-2, with 8 nucleotides matching TRBD1. This CDR3 is built from 15 residues. V shed 4 bases, J shed 4 bases, and the junction held 8 bases outside the gene matches. CDR1 and CDR2 from the germline V gene are LNHDA and SQIVND (reference sequence). The CDR3 bases are TGTGCCAGTAGTACGCGTCCAGGGGGCATCTATGGCTACACCTTC. Protein: CASSTRPGGIYGYTF.

The chain has TRBV27 and TRBJ2-3; D may be TRBD2 (6 bases). This CDR3 spans 16 amino acids. V gave up 8 bases and J gave up 0 bases, with 18 bases separating them. Germline V CDR1 and CDR2: MNHEY, SMNVEV (reference sequence). DNA of the CDR3: TGTGCCAGCCAACTGAGGGACTTCCCTAGCACAGATACGCAGTATTTT. The encoded protein is CASQLRDFPSTDTQYF.

The gene calls are TRBV7-9 and TRBJ2-7, with 7 bases fitting TRBD1. Germline trimming cut 5 bases from V and 6 bases from J; bases unmatched to any gene: 13. The CDR3 spans 15 residues. The germline gives CDR1 SEHNR, CDR2 FQNEAQ (reference sequence). For the CDR3, the DNA is TGTGCCAGCAGCCACGACAGGGCGAAGCCTGGCGAGCAGTACTTC. Its protein is CASSHDRAKPGEQYF.